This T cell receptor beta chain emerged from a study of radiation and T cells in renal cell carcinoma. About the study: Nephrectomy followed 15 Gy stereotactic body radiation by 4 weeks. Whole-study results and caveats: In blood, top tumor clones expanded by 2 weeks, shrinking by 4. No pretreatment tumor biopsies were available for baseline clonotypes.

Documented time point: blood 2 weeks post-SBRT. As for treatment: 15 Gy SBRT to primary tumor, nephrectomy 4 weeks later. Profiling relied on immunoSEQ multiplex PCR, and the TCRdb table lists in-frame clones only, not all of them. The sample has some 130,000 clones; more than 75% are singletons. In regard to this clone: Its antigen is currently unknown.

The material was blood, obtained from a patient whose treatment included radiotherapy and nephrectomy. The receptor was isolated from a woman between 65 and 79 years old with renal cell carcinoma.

This chain's CDR3 is CASSSGWGTEQYF. The DNA for the CDR3 is TGTGCCAGCAGTTCTGGATGGGGGACCGAGCAGTACTTC. The chain is built from TRBV6-5 and TRBJ2-7; the D gene could be TRBD1 or TRBD2 (5 bases each). The CDR3 consists of 13 residues. Germline lookup yields CDR1 MNHEY and CDR2 SVGAGI. The V and J ends lost 4 bases and 6 bases respectively, with 13 bases between them.